The rows below give T cell receptor beta chains drawn from one sample of a study of blood T cell repertoires in COVID-19. Assay: immunoSEQ multiplex PCR; the TCRdb copy retains only in-frame clones and omits some. The sample holds roughly 70,000 clones, roughly 77% seen once. The sample consisted of peripheral blood. These receptors came from a woman aged 70 to 79 with acute or convalescent COVID-19. Each CDR3 is given with its conserved first and last residue. A D gene is named only where the DNA matches it firmly. Clone size is shown for a subset of rows, as once, few, many or a class of expanded clone.

CDR3 DNA	CDR3 protein	V gene	J gene	clone size	D gene
TGTGCCAGTAAAAAGTTGGGACAGGGGGCGTCCACTGAAGCTTTCTTT	CASKKLGQGASTEAFF	TRBV19	TRBJ1-1	few	TRBD1
TGTGCCAGCAGCTCGGTCGGAGACCAGGGTGAGCAGTTCTTC	CASSSVGDQGEQFF	TRBV7-8	TRBJ2-1	many	-
TGTGCCAGCAGTCCTACTCGGAGCGGGTCCTACAATGAGCAGTTCTTC	CASSPTRSGSYNEQFF	TRBV6-6	TRBJ2-1	-	-
TGCAGCGTTGCCACAGACGGAAACACCATATATTTT	CSVATDGNTIYF	TRBV29-1	TRBJ1-3	-	-
TGCGCCAGCAGAGGGGGCACTGAAGCTTTCTTT	CASRGGTEAFF	TRBV5-1	TRBJ1-1	-	-
TGTGCCAGCAGCTTTGGACAGGGACCCTACGAGCAGTACTTC	CASSFGQGPYEQYF	TRBV5-6	TRBJ2-7	-	TRBD1
TGTGCCAGCAGCTTACTAGGGGGCAGATCTAATGAAAAACTGTTTTTT	CASSLLGGRSNEKLFF	TRBV11-2	TRBJ1-4	-	TRBD1
TGTGCCAGTAGTATAGGAACAGGGGGCAACCATGGCTACACCTTC	CASSIGTGGNHGYTF	TRBV19	TRBJ1-2	-	TRBD1
TGTGCCAGCAGAGGACAGGGATTCACCTACGAGCAGTACTTC	CASRGQGFTYEQYF	TRBV6-5	TRBJ2-7	once	TRBD1
TGTGCCTGGAGCCGTGGCAGGGAAGACACTGAAGCTTTCTTT	CAWSRGREDTEAFF	TRBV30	TRBJ1-1	-	-
TGTGCCAGCAGCTTCTCGACAGCCCAAGAGACCCAGTACTTC	CASSFSTAQETQYF	TRBV5-6	TRBJ2-5	-	-
TGTGCCAGCAGCCAGGGGGCTAATTCACCCCTCCACTTT	CASSQGANSPLHF	TRBV3-1/TRBV3-2	TRBJ1-6	-	-
TGCAGCGTTGACGTTTACAGGGGGCAAGGTGGCTACACCTTC	CSVDVYRGQGGYTF	TRBV29-1	TRBJ1-2	-	TRBD1
TGTGCCAGCAGTTCAGGGACAGGACGCGAGCAGTACTTC	CASSSGTGREQYF	TRBV12-3/TRBV12-4	TRBJ2-7	-	TRBD1
TGTGCCAGCAGTCCGAGTGAGACCCAGTACTTC	CASSPSETQYF	TRBV12-3/TRBV12-4	TRBJ2-5	-	-
TGTGCCAGCAGTTTAGGGACTAGCGGAGTCCGATATTTT	CASSLGTSGVRYF	TRBV28	TRBJ2-3	-	TRBD2
TGCGCCAGCAGCTTTTACACGGGACAGGGGAATTCACCCCTCCACTTT	CASSFYTGQGNSPLHF	TRBV5-1	TRBJ1-6	-	TRBD1
TGTGCCAGCAGCCTCAGGGGCGGGGGGAACACCGGGGAGCTGTTTTTT	CASSLRGGGNTGELFF	TRBV7-2	TRBJ2-2	-	-